The clone carrying this TCR beta chain has just one count. The antigen is not known. A junction end diverges from the germline sequence, so it may reflect a read error. Germline V CDR1 and CDR2: MDHEN, SYDVKM. CDR3 size: 17 residues. This entry belongs to a study of early T cells in non-severe SARS-CoV-2 infection. Study at large: The chains were unpaired, and the sequenced material was bulk RNA from unsorted whole blood.

Findings of the study overall: Matching results from VDJdb favored anti-spike CD8 responses, leaving private and CD4 specificities undetected.

Individual cDNA molecules received unique molecular identifiers during library preparation. TCRdb processed the 5' RACE reads anew with MiXCR; each CDR3 protein has one entry. The sample records 75,000 or so distinct CDR3 sequences, 11% being singletons. The genes are TRBV28 and TRBJ2-7; 9 bases are a match to TRBD1. The clonotype originates from an adult who was a healthcare worker with PCR-confirmed SARS-CoV-2 infection or an uninfected control (not recorded which). This specimen was whole blood, taken at baseline. CDR3 DNA sequence: TGTGCCAGCAGTTTCGGCGGACAGGGGTCCTTCTCCTACGAGCAGAACTTC. Protein product: CASSFGGQGSFSYEQNF.